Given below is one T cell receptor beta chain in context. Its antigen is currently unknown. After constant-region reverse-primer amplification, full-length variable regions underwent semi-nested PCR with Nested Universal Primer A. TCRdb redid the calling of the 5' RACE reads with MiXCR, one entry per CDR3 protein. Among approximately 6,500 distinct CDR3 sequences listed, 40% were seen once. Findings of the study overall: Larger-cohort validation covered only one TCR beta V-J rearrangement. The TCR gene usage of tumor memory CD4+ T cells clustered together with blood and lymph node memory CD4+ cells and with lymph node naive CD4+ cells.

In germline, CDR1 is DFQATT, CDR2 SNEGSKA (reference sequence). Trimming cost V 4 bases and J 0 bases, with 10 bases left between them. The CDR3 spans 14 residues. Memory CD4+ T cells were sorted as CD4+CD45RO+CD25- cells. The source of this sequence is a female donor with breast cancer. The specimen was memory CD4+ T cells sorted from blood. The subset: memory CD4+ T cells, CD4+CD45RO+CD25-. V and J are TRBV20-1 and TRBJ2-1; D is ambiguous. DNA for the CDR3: TGCAGTGCTAAAGACGCCACCTCCTACAATGAGCAGTTCTTC. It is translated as CSAKDATSYNEQFF.